Below are 30 T cell receptor beta chains sequenced from a single sample in a study of shared clonotypes between healthy human individuals. Generated by immunoSEQ multiplex PCR, the TCRdb table keeps only in-frame clones and is missing some. Altogether 1.5 million to 2.5 million clones are present, less than 95% being singletons, with the ten largest covering roughly 1.2%. Naive CD8 isolation took CD45RO-negative cells positively selected for CCR7 and excluded terminally differentiated effector memory CD45RA+ cells. The sample was naive CD8+ T cells sorted from blood. The receptors here all came from a man between 18 and 29 years old in good health.

The chain combines TRBV2 with TRBJ2-7; D possibly matches TRBD1 or TRBD2 (6 bases each). CDR3 size: 13 residues. Per germline, CDR1 SNHLY and CDR2 FYNNEI. With 7 bases removed from V and 5 bases from J, the gap between germline ends came to 15 bases. Here the CDR3 reads CASMEGGRDEQYF. Written as DNA, the CDR3 is TGTGCCAGCATGGAGGGGGGCCGGGACGAGCAGTACTTC. The variable domain in full, completed from reference TRBV2 and TRBJ2-7, reads EPEVTQTPSHQVTQMGQEVILRCVPISNHLYFYWYRQILGQKVEFLVSFYNNEISEKSEIFDDQFSVERPDGSNFTLKIRSTKLEDSAMYFCASMEGGRDEQYFGPGTRLTVT.

The chain links TRBV6-5 to TRBJ2-2, with D possibly TRBD1 on 6 matching bases. The CDR3 has 15 amino acids. V gave up 5 bases and J gave up 1 base, with 11 bases separating them. Germline values: CDR1 MNHEY, CDR2 SVGAGI. The CDR3: CASSPSGQNTGELFF. DNA for the CDR3: TGTGCCAGCAGTCCGTCGGGACAGAACACCGGGGAGCTGTTTTTT.

This chain uses TRBV10-3 with TRBJ2-1; 9 nucleotides match TRBD2. The V gene's germline CDR1 is ENHRY and CDR2 SYGVKD. CDR3 size: 14 residues. With V trimmed by 4 bases and J by 3 bases, 1 base remained unmatched. The CDR3 nucleotides read TGTGCCATCAGTGGACTAGCGGTCTACAATGAGCAGTTCTTC. Translated, it gives CAISGLAVYNEQFF.

This chain uses TRBV29-1 with TRBJ1-1, with D tentatively TRBD1 (5 bases). This CDR3 has 13 amino acids. Germline V gives CDR1 SQVTM, CDR2 ANQGSEA. V shed 5 bases and J shed 4 bases, with 14 bases lying between them. The CDR3 DNA reads as TGCAGCGTTACACAGGCGTATGGCACTGAAGCTTTCTTT. It yields the protein CSVTQAYGTEAFF. The complete variable domain, with remaining parts taken from reference TRBV29-1 and TRBJ1-1, reads SAVISQKPSRDICQRGTSLTIQCQVDSQVTMMFWYRQQPGQSLTLIATANQGSEATYESGFVIDKFPISRPNLTFSTLTVSNMSPEDSSIYLCSVTQAYGTEAFFGQGTRLTVV.

This chain joins TRBV5-8 and TRBJ1-4; 7 positions match TRBD1. V shed 4 bases and J 6 bases; nucleotides not matched to a gene: 12. Germline CDR1 is SGHTS and CDR2 is YDEGEE. The CDR3 sequence is 16 residues long. DNA for the CDR3: TGTGCCAGCAGCCCCCCCCTTGACAGGGAGGATGAAAAACTGTTTTTT. This gives the protein CASSPPLDREDEKLFF.

The chain couples TRBV6-5 to TRBJ2-5, with TRBD2 matching 7 bases. The germline gives CDR1 MNHEY, CDR2 SVGAGI. V lost 8 bases, J lost 1 base, and 7 bases stayed unmatched. The CDR3 sequence is 14 residues long. In nucleotides, the CDR3 is TGTGCCAGCCACACCTCGGGGGGCCAAGAGACCCAGTACTTC. Protein product: CASHTSGGQETQYF.

J is TRBJ2-7 and V is TRBV7-6, with 11 positions matching TRBD2. J lost 3 bases, V lost 1 base, and 8 bases had no gene match. The CDR3 length is 17 residues. The germline V gene has CDR1 SGHVS and CDR2 FNYEAQ. CDR3 in DNA: TGTGCCAGCAGCTTAGGCACTAGCGGGAGTTTGTACTACGAGCAGTACTTC. Protein product: CASSLGTSGSLYYEQYF.

The chain combines TRBV5-1 with TRBJ2-7, with D unresolved. The CDR3 is made up of 12 amino acids. From germline, CDR1 is SGHRS and CDR2 YFSETQ. Trimming stripped 0 bases from V and 5 bases from J, with 6 bases between. The CDR3 region is CASSLAGHEQYF. The CDR3 DNA reads TGCGCCAGCAGCTTGGCTGGCCACGAGCAGTACTTC.

The chain uses TRBV27 and TRBJ2-3; weak D call: TRBD2 (7 bases). V gave up 3 bases and J gave up 4 bases, with 17 bases separating them. Looked up from germline, CDR1 is MNHEY and CDR2 is SMNVEV (reference sequence). The CDR3 has 16 amino acids. CDR3: CASSLEGGGLPDTQYF. The CDR3 DNA reads as TGTGCCAGCAGTTTGGAGGGGGGGGGCCTTCCAGATACGCAGTATTTT.

On this clone: The same CDR3 can be traced to other DNA sequences in this sample. J is TRBJ1-5 and V is TRBV7-9; tentatively, D is TRBD1 (5 bases). Trimming pared 3 bases from V and 6 bases from J, leaving 6 bases between. Germline V gives CDR1 SEHNR, CDR2 FQNEAQ (reference sequence). The CDR3 loop spans 12 amino acids. CDR3 bases: TGTGCCAGCAGCTTGGGGCCTCAGCCCCAGCATTTT. Its protein product is CASSLGPQPQHF.

The chain uses TRBV28 and TRBJ1-4; D ambiguous. Trimming took 9 bases from V and 3 from J, leaving 11 bases between them. The CDR3 contains 13 residues. Per the germline V gene, CDR1 is MDHEN and CDR2 is SYDVKM. The CDR3 region is CASGFRPNEKLFF. For the CDR3, the DNA is TGTGCCAGTGGTTTCCGCCCTAATGAAAAACTGTTTTTT.

Turning to this clone: This sample also contains other DNA sequences that code for the same CDR3. The rearrangement links TRBV5-6 to TRBJ2-7; D ambiguous. Trimming took 3 bases from V and 2 from J, leaving 12 bases between them. The V gene's germline CDR1 is SGHDT and CDR2 YYEEEE. The CDR3 contains 14 residues. CDR3 nucleotide sequence: TGTGCCAGCAGCTCTGGTCTCTTACCCTACGAGCAGTACTTC. Translated, it gives CASSSGLLPYEQYF.

The rearrangement joins TRBV11-2 to TRBJ2-1, with 7 bases matching TRBD2. The CDR3 is made up of 17 amino acids. V shed 4 bases and J 10 bases; nucleotides not matched to a gene: 19. Germline V CDR1 and CDR2: SGHAT, FQNNGV. The CDR3 nucleotides are TGTGCCAGCAGCTCATCCCGGGGGGAAACGGGTTGGGGCGAGCAGTTCTTC. It encodes CASSSSRGETGWGEQFF. Full variable domain (outside the CDR3, taken from reference TRBV11-2 and TRBJ2-1): EAGVAQSPRYKIIEKRQSVAFWCNPISGHATLYWYQQILGQGPKLLIQFQNNGVVDDSQLPKDRFSAERLKGVDSTLKIQPAKLEDSAVYLCASSSSRGETGWGEQFFGPGTRLTVL.

J is TRBJ2-5 and V is TRBV13, with a weak D call TRBD2 (5 bases). This CDR3 spans 15 amino acids. The V gene lost 5 bases and the J gene lost 0 bases, with 13 bases spanning the gap. CDR1 is PRHDT and CDR2 is FYEKMQ in the germline V gene (reference sequence). The CDR3, as DNA: TGTGCCAGCAGCCTAAACATAGCGAACCAAGAGACCCAGTACTTC. Encoded protein: CASSLNIANQETQYF.

This clone was counted once. V and J are TRBV28 and TRBJ2-7; TRBD2 aligns across 10 bases. This CDR3 region has 19 residues. CDR1 MDHEN and CDR2 SYDVKM come from the germline V gene. Trimming removed 3 bases from V and 3 bases from J; junction bases left unmatched: 17. The CDR3 DNA follows: TGTGCCAGCAGTTTTTCCCGTAGCGGGGGGCCCATCGATATCTACGAGCAGTACTTC. Protein product: CASSFSRSGGPIDIYEQYF.

V gene TRBV7-2 combines with J gene TRBJ1-2; unclear D gene. CDR1 and CDR2 from the germline V gene are SGHTA and FQGNSA. V was shortened by 5 bases and J by 1 base, with 14 bases between the two germline ends. The CDR3 extends over 15 amino acids. In DNA form, the CDR3 reads TGTGCCAGCAGCCAATCCGTACGGATTAACTATGGCTACACCTTC. The encoded protein is CASSQSVRINYGYTF. The whole variable domain, filled in from reference TRBV7-2 and TRBJ1-2, reads GAGVSQSPSNKVTEKGKDVELRCDPISGHTALYWYRQSLGQGLEFLIYFQGNSAPDKSGLPSDRFSAERTGGSVSTLTIQRTQQEDSAVYLCASSQSVRINYGYTFGSGTRLTVV.

The chain uses TRBV27 and TRBJ2-3; 8 nucleotides match TRBD1. Unmatched junction bases numbered 4, after V lost 2 bases and J lost 3 bases. Germline V gene lookup returns CDR1 MNHEY and CDR2 SMNVEV (reference sequence). The CDR3 contains 15 residues. The CDR3 DNA reads TGTGCCAGCAGTTTACAGGGGGCATGGACAGATACGCAGTATTTT. This sequence encodes CASSLQGAWTDTQYF.

This clone occurred once. The CDR3 sequence: CASSGTVGGETQYF. CDR3 nucleotides: TGTGCCAGCAGTGGAACGGTAGGAGGGGAGACCCAGTACTTC. The chain uses TRBV27 and TRBJ2-5, with D possibly TRBD2 on 6 matching bases. Germline CDR1 reads MNHEY; CDR2 reads SMNVEV (reference sequence). This CDR3 has 14 amino acids. V gave up 5 bases and J gave up 5 bases, with 15 bases separating them.

The rearrangement links TRBV7-6 to TRBJ2-7; the D gene could be TRBD1 or TRBD2 (5 bases each). V shed 8 bases and J shed 1 base, with 15 bases lying between them. The germline V gene has CDR1 SGHVS and CDR2 FNYEAQ. The CDR3 runs to 14 residues. The CDR3 is CASGRDGGSYEQYF. Here the CDR3 DNA reads TGTGCCAGCGGACGGGACGGCGGGTCCTACGAGCAGTACTTC.

This chain connects TRBV4-3 to TRBJ2-7; D is perhaps TRBD1 or TRBD2 (5 bases each). This CDR3 spans 14 amino acids. The V gene lost 3 bases and the J gene lost 3 bases, with 12 bases spanning the gap. Germline CDR1 LGHNA, CDR2 YSLEER. The CDR3 region is CASSQTGTHYEQYF. CDR3 bases: TGCGCCAGCAGCCAGACCGGGACCCACTACGAGCAGTACTTC.

Remarks on this clone: Different DNA sequences within this sample yield the same CDR3. V and J are TRBV5-6 and TRBJ2-7; no clear D gene. Germline V gene lookup returns CDR1 SGHDT and CDR2 YYEEEE. V lost 0 bases and J lost 2, with 6 bases in between. The CDR3 loop spans 13 amino acids. CDR3 region: CASSLVSPYEQYF. The DNA of the CDR3 is TGTGCCAGCAGCTTGGTCAGCCCCTACGAGCAGTACTTC.

The chain uses TRBV6-5 and TRBJ1-2; D is unclear. CDR1 is MNHEY and CDR2 is SVGAGI in the germline V gene. V shed 7 bases and J shed 5 bases, with 14 bases lying between them. CDR3 length equals 13 residues. The CDR3 loop is CASTEISWYGYTF. The CDR3 DNA follows: TGTGCCAGCACGGAGATCTCCTGGTATGGCTACACCTTC.

Turning to this clone: The same CDR3 is also encoded by other DNA sequences in this sample. The chain links TRBV13 to TRBJ2-7; D not certain. CDR1 and CDR2 (germline): PRHDT, FYEKMQ (reference sequence). The CDR3 sequence is 14 residues long. The V end lost 5 bases, the J end lost 1 base, and 12 bases lay between the germline ends. The CDR3 DNA reads as TGTGCCAGCAGCCCCGTAGGGCTATCCTACGAGCAGTACTTC. Translation gives CASSPVGLSYEQYF.

V usage is TRBV5-4 and J usage is TRBJ1-4, with a possible D match to TRBD1 (6 bases). The CDR3 totals 14 residues. Germline values: CDR1 SGHNT, CDR2 YYREEE (reference sequence). Trimming left V 0 bases short and J 8 bases short, with 11 bases between. The CDR3 DNA reads as TGTGCCAGCAGCTTGGCCGGGGGCGCGGAAAAACTGTTTTTT. This gives the protein CASSLAGGAEKLFF.

The chain combines TRBV6-1 with TRBJ2-7; D assignment may be TRBD1 or TRBD2 (6 bases each). The germline V and J ends were trimmed by 1 base and 2 bases, with 18 bases remaining between them. The CDR3 covers 17 residues. Germline CDR1 reads MNHNS; CDR2 reads SASEGT. The CDR3 DNA is TGTGCCAGCAGTGAAGTCGCGTGGGGGGCAAGTACCTACGAGCAGTACTTC. Translating it yields CASSEVAWGASTYEQYF.

The chain uses TRBV4-3 and TRBJ2-5, with no clear D. Germline-derived CDR1 and CDR2 are LGHNA and YSLEER. The CDR3 is 13 amino acids. V gave up 5 bases and J gave up 7 bases, with 14 bases separating them. The CDR3 is CASSSLEEATQYF. The CDR3 coding sequence is TGCGCCAGCAGCTCTCTAGAAGAAGCGACCCAGTACTTC.

The V and J genes are TRBV6-4 and TRBJ1-2; no definite D call. The germline CDR1 and CDR2 sequences are MRHNA and SNTAGT. With 1 base removed from V and 7 bases from J, the gap between germline ends came to 7 bases. This CDR3 has 12 residues. The CDR3 protein is CASSDLDGGYTF. The CDR3 bases are TGTGCCAGCAGTGACTTGGACGGTGGCTACACCTTC.

This CDR3 is CASSAGTGEGYEQYF. CDR3 in DNA: TGTGCCAGCAGCGCTGGGACAGGGGAGGGGTACGAGCAGTACTTC. The chain joins TRBV7-6 to TRBJ2-7; 10 bases match TRBD1. This CDR3 is 15 amino acids long. J gave up 4 bases and V 5 bases, and 8 bases lay outside the gene matches. CDR1 SGHVS and CDR2 FNYEAQ come from the germline V gene.

This clone was seen just once. The rearrangement joins TRBV11-2 to TRBJ2-7; D is perhaps TRBD1 or TRBD2 (5 bases each). Germline loops: CDR1 SGHAT, CDR2 FQNNGV. The V and J ends lost 5 bases and 7 bases respectively, with 18 bases between them. This CDR3 has 14 residues. The CDR3 DNA sequence: TGTGCCAGCAGCCCCGGGGCAGGGCTGGGAGAGCAGTACTTC. Its translation: CASSPGAGLGEQYF.

This clone was observed a single time. Other DNA sequences within the sample encode an identical CDR3. The genes are TRBV4-3 and TRBJ1-5; D remains unclear. Germline V gene sequence: CDR1 LGHNA, CDR2 YSLEER. Trimming took 0 bases from V and 2 from J, leaving 5 bases between them. The CDR3 length is 14 residues. The CDR3 region has the DNA TGCGCCAGCAGCCAAGATCTAGGCAATCAGCCCCAGCATTTT. It yields the protein CASSQDLGNQPQHF.